The T cell receptor (beta chain) described here comes from a study of OX40 agonist ivuxolimab in advanced cancers. Background on the study: Partial responses were observed in three patients, of whom one had hepatocellular carcinoma and two had cutaneous melanoma.

Study observations and caveats: Expanded peripheral T cells had an undetermined antigen specificity.

The V end lost 9 bases, the J end lost 6 bases, and 17 bases lay between the germline ends. The length of the CDR3 is 14 residues. The germline gives CDR1 MNHNS, CDR2 SASEGT. TCRdb keeps only in-frame clones here, not all; method: immunoSEQ multiplex PCR. This sample has about 20,000 clones, with 80% to 90% found just once. Concerning this clone itself: The antigen is not known.

At cycle 4 day 1, cycle 7 day 1, and baseline, blood was sampled. The rearrangement uses TRBV6-1 and TRBJ1-4, with D perhaps TRBD1 (5 bases). The material was CD4+ or CD8+ T cells sorted from blood, obtained in a trial of the OX40 agonist ivuxolimab. The TCR originated in an adult with an advanced solid tumor such as melanoma, head and neck, liver or kidney cancer. The CDR3, as DNA: TGTGCCAGGGTGGGCAGCTCGGGGGATGAAAAACTGTTTTTT. The encoded protein is CARVGSSGDEKLFF.